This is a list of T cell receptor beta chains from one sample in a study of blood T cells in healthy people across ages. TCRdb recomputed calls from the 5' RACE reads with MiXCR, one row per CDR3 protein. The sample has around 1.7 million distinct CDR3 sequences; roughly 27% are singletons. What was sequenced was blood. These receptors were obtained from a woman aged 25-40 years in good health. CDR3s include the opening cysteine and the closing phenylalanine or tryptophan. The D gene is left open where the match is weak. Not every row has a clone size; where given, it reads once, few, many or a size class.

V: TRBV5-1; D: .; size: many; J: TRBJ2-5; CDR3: CASSTPGTEETQYF; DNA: TGCGCCAGCAGCACACCCGGGACTGAGGAGACCCAGTACTTC
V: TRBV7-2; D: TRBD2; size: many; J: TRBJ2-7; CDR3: CASSSWGAGGNEQYF; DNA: TGTGCCAGCAGCTCTTGGGGCGCGGGAGGAAACGAGCAGTACTTC
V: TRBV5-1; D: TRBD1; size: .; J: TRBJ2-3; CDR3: CASSSDPQGAGDTQYF; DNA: TGCGCCAGCAGCTCTGATCCACAGGGGGCCGGAGATACGCAGTATTTT
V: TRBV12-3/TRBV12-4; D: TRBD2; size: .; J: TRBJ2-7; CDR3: CASSQGIAGAYEQYF; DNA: TGTGCCAGCAGTCAAGGAATAGCGGGAGCATATGAGCAGTACTTC
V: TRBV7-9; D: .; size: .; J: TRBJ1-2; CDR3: CAFGRGALNYGYTF; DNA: TGTGCCTTTGGTCGAGGGGCACTCAACTATGGCTACACCTTC
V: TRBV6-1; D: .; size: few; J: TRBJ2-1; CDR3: CASSGRAIADYYYNEQFF; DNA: TGTGCCAGCAGTGGAAGGGCTATAGCGGATTATTACTACAATGAGCAGTTCTTC
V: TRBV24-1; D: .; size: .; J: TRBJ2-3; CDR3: CATSDGGTPTDTQYF; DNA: TGTGCCACCAGTGACGGGGGCACCCCCACAGATACGCAGTATTTT
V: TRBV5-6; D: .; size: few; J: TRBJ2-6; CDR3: CASSPELLSSGANVLTF; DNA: TGTGCCAGCAGCCCCGAATTACTGTCATCCGGGGCCAACGTCCTGACTTTC
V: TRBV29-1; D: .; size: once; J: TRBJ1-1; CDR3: CSVETLPGAFF; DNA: TGCAGCGTTGAGACGCTCCCAGGAGCTTTCTTT
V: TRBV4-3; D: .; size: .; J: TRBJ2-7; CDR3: CASSQEGAAVPSYEQYF; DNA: TGCGCCAGCAGCCAAGAGGGAGCGGCGGTCCCCTCCTACGAGCAGTACTTC
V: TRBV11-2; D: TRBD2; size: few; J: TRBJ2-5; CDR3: CASSPLAGKETQYF; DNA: TGTGCCAGCAGCCCTCTAGCGGGAAAAGAGACCCAGTACTTC
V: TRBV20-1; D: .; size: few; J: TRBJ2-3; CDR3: CSARGGLAGNTDTQYF; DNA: TGCAGTGCTAGGGGGGGCTTAGCGGGTAACACAGATACGCAGTATTTT
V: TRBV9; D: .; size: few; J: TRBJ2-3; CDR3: CASSVFGTDTQYF; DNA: TGTGCCAGCAGCGTATTCGGCACAGATACGCAGTATTTT
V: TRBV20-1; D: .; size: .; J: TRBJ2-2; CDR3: CSARDSSNTGELFF; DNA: TGCAGTGCTAGGGACAGTTCGAACACCGGGGAGCTGTTTTTT
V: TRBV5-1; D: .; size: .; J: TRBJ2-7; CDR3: CASSLDGAKEQYF; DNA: TGCGCCAGCAGCTTGGACGGCGCAAAAGAGCAGTACTTC
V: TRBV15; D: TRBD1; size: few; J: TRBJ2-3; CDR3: CATSRSRDRVSDTQYF; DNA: TGTGCCACCAGCAGATCCCGGGACAGGGTGTCAGATACGCAGTATTTT
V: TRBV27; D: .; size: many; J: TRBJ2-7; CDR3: CASPQGGHEQYF; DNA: TGTGCCTCCCCCCAGGGGGGCCACGAGCAGTACTTC
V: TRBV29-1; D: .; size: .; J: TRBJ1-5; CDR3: CSVEAPPSQLSNQPQHF; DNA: TGCAGCGTTGAAGCTCCGCCGTCGCAGTTGAGCAATCAGCCCCAGCATTTT
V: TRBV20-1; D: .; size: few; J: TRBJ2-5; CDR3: CSARPASDPGRTQYF; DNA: TGCAGTGCTAGGCCCGCTAGCGACCCGGGGAGGACCCAGTACTTC
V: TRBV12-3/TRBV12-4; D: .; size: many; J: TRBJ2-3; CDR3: CASSFRGDTQYF; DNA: TGTGCCAGCAGCTTCCGGGGAGATACGCAGTATTTT
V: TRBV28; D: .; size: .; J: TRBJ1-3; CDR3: CASSSPSSGNTIYF; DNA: TGTGCCAGCAGTTCGCCCAGCTCTGGAAACACCATATATTTT
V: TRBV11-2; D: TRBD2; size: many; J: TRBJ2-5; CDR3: CASSLDSGVQETQYF; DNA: TGTGCCAGCAGCTTAGACAGCGGGGTTCAAGAGACCCAGTACTTC
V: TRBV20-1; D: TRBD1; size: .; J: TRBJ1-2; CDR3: CGARQGANYGYTF; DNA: TGCGGTGCTAGACAGGGGGCTAACTATGGCTACACCTTC
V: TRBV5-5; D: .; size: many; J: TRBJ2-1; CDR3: CASSLESTKQFF; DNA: TGTGCCAGCAGCTTGGAATCGACTAAGCAGTTCTTC
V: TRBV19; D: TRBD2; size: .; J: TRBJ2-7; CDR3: CASSLGLADYF; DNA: TGTGCCAGTAGTCTGGGACTAGCGGACTACTTC
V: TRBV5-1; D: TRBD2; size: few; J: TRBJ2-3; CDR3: CASSVDAGGPSDTQYF; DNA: TGCGCCAGCAGCGTAGACGCGGGAGGGCCGTCAGATACGCAGTATTTT
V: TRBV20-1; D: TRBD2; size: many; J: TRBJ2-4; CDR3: CSASLAGDPRGNIQYF; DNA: TGCAGTGCTAGCTTGGCGGGGGACCCCCGGGGTAACATTCAGTACTTC
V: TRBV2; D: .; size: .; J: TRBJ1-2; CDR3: CASSEEVGAVGYTF; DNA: TGTGCCAGCAGTGAAGAAGTAGGGGCGGTCGGCTACACCTTC
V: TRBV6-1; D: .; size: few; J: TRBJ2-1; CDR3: CASSEAGNEQFF; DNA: TGTGCCAGCAGTGAAGCTGGAAATGAGCAGTTCTTC
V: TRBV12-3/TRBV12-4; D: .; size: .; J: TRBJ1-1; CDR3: CASSLGWRTGAFF; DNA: TGTGCCAGCAGCCTGGGGTGGCGGACGGGAGCTTTCTTT
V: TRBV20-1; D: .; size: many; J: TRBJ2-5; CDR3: CSANFGGFKETQYF; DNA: TGCAGTGCAAACTTCGGGGGCTTCAAAGAGACCCAGTACTTC
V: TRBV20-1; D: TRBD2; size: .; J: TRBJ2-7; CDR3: CSATRLAGGGEQYF; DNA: TGCAGTGCTACCCGACTAGCGGGAGGGGGCGAGCAGTACTTC
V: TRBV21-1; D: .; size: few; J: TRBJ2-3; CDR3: CASSKEARIDAPDTQYF; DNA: TGTGCCAGCAGCAAAGAGGCTAGGATCGACGCTCCGGATACGCAGTATTTT